Listed here are 25 T cell receptor beta chains from one sample, sequenced in a study of T-cell reconstitution after alpha-beta-depleted transplantation in children. Preparation of the TCRbeta library was carried out with unique molecular identifiers. TCRdb fed the PCR reads into MiXCR, producing one record per CDR3 protein. Altogether about a million distinct CDR3 sequences are present, about 30% being singletons, with the ten largest covering 28%. The source was PBMCs, mostly from graft donor cells, collected 360 days after TCRalphabeta/CD19-depleted stem cell transplant. Source of these receptors: a boy under three years old who had a stem cell transplant for SCID, so the T cells may come from the graft donor.

V gene TRBV7-9 combines with J gene TRBJ2-5; possibly TRBD1 or TRBD2 for D (6 bases each). Germline V lookup: CDR1 SEHNR, CDR2 FQNEAQ (reference sequence). This CDR3 is 16 amino acids long. The V end lost 2 bases, the J end lost 1 base, and 14 bases lay between the germline ends. For the CDR3, the DNA is TGTGCCAGCAGCTTAACCGGGGGCGTACGCCAAGAGACCCAGTACTTC. This gives the protein CASSLTGGVRQETQYF.

The genes are TRBV12-5 and TRBJ1-2; 7 nucleotides align to TRBD1. This CDR3 has 13 amino acids. Germline-derived CDR1 and CDR2 are LGHNT and FRNRAP. Unmatched junction bases numbered 8, after V lost 11 bases and J lost 2 bases. The CDR3 DNA sequence: TGTGCTTGTCCGGACAGGCAAAACTATGGCTACACCTTC. The encoded protein is CACPDRQNYGYTF.

The table lists this clonotype with a few counts. This chain links TRBV24-1 with TRBJ1-2; D gene ambiguous. The CDR3 has 14 residues. In germline, CDR1 is KGHDR, CDR2 SFDVKD. The germline V and J ends were trimmed by 3 bases and 1 base, with 8 bases remaining between them. In DNA, the CDR3 is TGTGCCACCAGTGATCCGACCGTTAACTATGGCTACACCTTC. Protein: CATSDPTVNYGYTF.

This rearrangement joins TRBV7-2 to TRBJ2-7; no firm D call. Trimming removed 6 bases at V and 3 bases at J, with 12 bases between. CDR1 is SGHTA and CDR2 is FQGNSA in the germline V gene. The CDR3 has 13 residues. The DNA for the CDR3 is TGTGCCAGCAGGAACCGGTGGGGCTACGAGCAGTACTTC. Amino acid sequence: CASRNRWGYEQYF.

This clonotype was seen only a few times. As DNA, the CDR3 is TGTGCCAGCAGCTCGGAATGGAGTAATGAAAAACTGTTTTTT. Translated: CASSSEWSNEKLFF. J is TRBJ1-4 and V is TRBV7-9; D gene ambiguous. In germline, CDR1 is SEHNR, CDR2 FQNEAQ (reference sequence). V lost 4 bases and J 4 bases, leaving 10 bases between the germline ends. The CDR3 has 14 amino acids.

The chain combines TRBV20-1 with TRBJ2-7, with a weak D call TRBD2 (5 bases). CDR3 length: 13 amino acids. Per germline, CDR1 DFQATT and CDR2 SNEGSKA (reference sequence). V was clipped by 5 bases and J by 2 bases, with 13 bases between them. The CDR3 protein is CSAAFTGTYEQYF. In DNA form, the CDR3 reads TGCAGTGCTGCCTTTACCGGGACCTACGAGCAGTACTTC.

There are a few counts of this clonotype. V usage is TRBV20-1 and J usage is TRBJ2-7; 9 nucleotides align to TRBD2. CDR1 and CDR2 (germline): DFQATT, SNEGSKA (reference sequence). The CDR3 contains 17 residues. The trim removed 6 bases at V and 7 bases at J, leaving 22 bases unmatched. The CDR3 sequence is CSAPQVGTRRGGLEQYF. The CDR3, as DNA: TGCAGTGCCCCCCAAGTTGGGACTAGGCGGGGGGGACTGGAGCAGTACTTC.

This chain links TRBV3-1 with TRBJ2-2; D ambiguous. Germline V gene data show CDR1 as LGHDT and CDR2 as YNNKEL (reference sequence). This CDR3 spans 21 amino acids. V was cut by 2 bases and J by 8 bases, with 33 bases left in between. The CDR3 spells CASSQFYGFLEKKSKVGELFF. CDR3 nucleotides: TGTGCCAGCAGCCAATTTTACGGATTTCTGGAAAAAAAATCGAAAGTGGGGGAGCTGTTTTTT.

V gene TRBV9 combines with J gene TRBJ2-5; D not certain. The CDR3 consists of 14 residues. V dropped 0 bases and J dropped 0 bases, with 6 bases sitting between them. The germline CDR1 and CDR2 sequences are SGDLS and YYNGEE. This CDR3 reads CASSVGNYQETQYF. The CDR3 DNA reads TGTGCCAGCAGCGTAGGTAACTACCAAGAGACCCAGTACTTC.

The chain uses TRBV12-3 or TRBV12-4 and TRBJ1-1, with 9 bases aligning to TRBD1. The CDR3 extends over 15 amino acids. Germline trimming cut 6 bases from V and 1 base from J; bases unmatched to any gene: 6. In DNA form, the CDR3 reads TGTGCCAGCAGGGGGACAGGGAGCAAGAACACTGAAGCTTTCTTT. Protein: CASRGTGSKNTEAFF.

The chain links TRBV19 to TRBJ2-1, with D tentatively TRBD2 (6 bases). Germline CDR1 LNHDA, CDR2 SQIVND (reference sequence). The V and J ends lost 2 bases and 0 bases respectively, with 11 bases between them. The CDR3 is 16 residues long. CDR3 nucleotide sequence: TGTGCCAGTAGTATACTAGCGACCCCCTCCTACAATGAGCAGTTCTTC. Residues: CASSILATPSYNEQFF.

The chain recombines TRBV9 with TRBJ2-2; 9 nucleotides match TRBD2. V was pared by 0 bases and J by 5 bases, with 11 bases of the junction left unmatched. CDR3 size: 18 residues. From germline, CDR1 is SGDLS and CDR2 YYNGEE. CDR3 sequence (DNA): TGTGCCAGCAGCGTAGCAAAAGCGGGGGGCGTAGTTACCGGGGAGCTGTTTTTT. It is translated as CASSVAKAGGVVTGELFF.

The chain couples TRBV18 to TRBJ2-1; TRBD2 matches 9 bases. Germline loops: CDR1 KGHSH, CDR2 LQKENI. Unmatched junction bases numbered 4, after V lost 4 bases and J lost 3 bases. CDR3 length: 15 residues. This CDR3 reads CASSRGTSYYNEQFF. The CDR3 nucleotides are TGTGCCAGCTCACGGGGGACTAGCTACTACAATGAGCAGTTCTTC.

The J gene is TRBJ2-3, the V gene TRBV9; TRBD1 aligns across 7 bases. This CDR3 is built from 18 residues. Germline CDR1 reads SGDLS; CDR2 reads YYNGEE. V dropped 4 bases and J dropped 0; count of bases not matched to a gene: 14. CDR3: CASSLRDSIRTSTDTQYF. CDR3 DNA: TGTGCCAGCAGCTTACGGGACAGCATCCGTACTAGCACAGATACGCAGTATTTT.

This clonotype has a handful of counts. The chain couples TRBV9 to TRBJ2-3; 7 bases align to TRBD2. This CDR3 spans 14 amino acids. Unmatched junction bases numbered 6, after V lost 6 bases and J lost 2 bases. The V gene's germline CDR1 is SGDLS and CDR2 YYNGEE. DNA of the CDR3: TGTGCCAGCACCGGCGGGGGTTACACAGATACGCAGTATTTT. Protein product: CASTGGGYTDTQYF.

This clonotype occurred a few times. V and J are TRBV3-1 and TRBJ1-1, with a possible D match to TRBD1 (6 bases). V was shortened by 3 bases and J by 7 bases, with 12 bases between the two germline ends. The CDR3 runs 13 residues. From germline, CDR1 is LGHDT and CDR2 YNNKEL (reference sequence). Here the CDR3 reads CASSHGGLGEAFF. In DNA, the CDR3 is TGTGCCAGCAGCCACGGGGGCCTCGGTGAAGCTTTCTTT.

The chain uses TRBV6-5 and TRBJ2-7; tentatively, D is TRBD2 (6 bases). Looked up from germline, CDR1 is MNHEY and CDR2 is SVGAGI. The CDR3 has 14 amino acids. Trimming took off 2 bases at V and 5 bases at J, with 13 bases between the two ends. CDR3 sequence reads: CASSYGGSRDEQYF. The CDR3 nucleotides are TGTGCCAGCAGTTACGGGGGGTCCCGGGACGAGCAGTACTTC.

The V and J genes are TRBV6-1 and TRBJ2-2, with D perhaps matching TRBD2 (5 bases). Germline CDR1 MNHNS, CDR2 SASEGT. This CDR3 spans 15 amino acids. The V end was cut by 4 bases, the J end by 0 bases, with 9 bases between. The CDR3 reads CASSGRSANTGELFF. CDR3 nucleotides: TGTGCCAGCAGTGGGAGGTCTGCGAACACCGGGGAGCTGTTTTTT.

The CDR3, as DNA: TGTGCCAGCTCACCCTACAGGGGGCGTCCGAATGAGCAGTTCTTC. This codes for CASSPYRGRPNEQFF. V gene TRBV18 combines with J gene TRBJ2-1; 9 bases fit TRBD1. The CDR3 is 15 amino acids. J was trimmed by 7 bases and V by 3 bases; bases with no gene match: 7. Germline V gene sequence: CDR1 KGHSH, CDR2 LQKENI.

This clonotype was observed a few times. The chain uses TRBV28 and TRBJ1-2, with TRBD1 matching over 9 bases. The V segment lost 4 bases and the J segment 8 bases; nucleotides outside the gene matches: 8. Germline CDR1 reads MDHEN; CDR2 reads SYDVKM. This CDR3 is 14 amino acids long. The CDR3 sequence is CASSSATGGEGYTF. The CDR3 DNA reads as TGTGCCAGCAGTTCCGCGACAGGGGGGGAAGGCTACACCTTC.

This clonotype came up a few times. The chain carries TRBV24-1 and TRBJ1-1, with D maybe TRBD1 (6 bases). The V end lost 1 base, the J end lost 5 bases, and 10 bases lay between the germline ends. CDR1 is KGHDR, CDR2 SFDVKD, per germline. The CDR3 consists of 14 residues. For the CDR3, the DNA is TGTGCCACCAGTGATTTTACAGGGATAACTGAAGCTTTCTTT. Protein sequence: CATSDFTGITEAFF.

Written as DNA, the CDR3 is TGTGCCATCAGTGACCTTAGGATGACGGTTGCAACTAATGAAAAACTGTTTTTT. Protein: CAISDLRMTVATNEKLFF. This chain joins TRBV10-3 and TRBJ1-4, with no clear D. The V and J ends lost 3 bases and 0 bases respectively, with 17 bases between them. CDR3 length: 18 residues. Germline CDR1 ENHRY, CDR2 SYGVKD.

Here the CDR3 DNA reads TGCGCCAGCAGCTTACCAGCGGAGACGCCAGGGACCCAGTACTTC. Translated, it gives CASSLPAETPGTQYF. V is TRBV5-1 and J is TRBJ2-5, with D perhaps TRBD2 (5 bases). V lost 2 bases, J lost 7 bases, and 18 bases lay in between. There are 15 residues in the CDR3. CDR1 and CDR2 from the germline V gene are SGHRS and YFSETQ.

The V call is TRBV5-1, the J call TRBJ2-1, with 12 bases aligning to TRBD2. Trimming at V came to 0 bases and at J to 10 bases, leaving 5 bases not matched to a gene. CDR1 and CDR2 (germline): SGHRS, YFSETQ. This CDR3 contains 15 residues. CDR3 in DNA: TGCGCCAGCAGCTTGGAGCTAGCGGGGGGGCGGGAGCAGTTCTTC. It codes for CASSLELAGGREQFF.

This chain uses TRBV29-1 with TRBJ2-2; D is possibly TRBD1 (6 bases). The V gene lost 7 bases and the J gene lost 6 bases, with 18 bases spanning the gap. This CDR3 is built from 14 residues. The germline V gene encodes CDR1 SQVTM and CDR2 ANQGSEA. The CDR3 DNA is TGCAGCGCACGCAGGGCAGGGGTGGCCGGGGAGCTGTTTTTT. Encoded protein: CSARRAGVAGELFF.